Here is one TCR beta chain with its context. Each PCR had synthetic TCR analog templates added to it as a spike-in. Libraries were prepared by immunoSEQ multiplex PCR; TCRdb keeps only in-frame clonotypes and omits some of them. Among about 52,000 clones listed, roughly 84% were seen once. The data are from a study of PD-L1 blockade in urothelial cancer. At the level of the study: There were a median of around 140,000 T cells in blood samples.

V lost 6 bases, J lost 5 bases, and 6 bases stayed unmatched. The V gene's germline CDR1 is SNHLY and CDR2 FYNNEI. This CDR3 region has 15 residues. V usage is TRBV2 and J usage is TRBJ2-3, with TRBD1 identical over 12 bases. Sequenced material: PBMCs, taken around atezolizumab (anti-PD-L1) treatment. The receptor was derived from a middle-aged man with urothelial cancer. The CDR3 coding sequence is TGTGCCAGCAGCCGGGGACAGGGGGCCGTAGATACGCAGTATTTT. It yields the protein CASSRGQGAVDTQYF.